These 13 T cell receptor beta chains were all obtained from the same sample, sequenced in a study of tissue T cells after allogeneic stem cell transplantation. The table came from immunoSEQ multiplex PCR; TCRdb's copy has only in-frame clones and leaves some out. The sample holds around 800 clones, approximately 47% seen once. The sequenced sample was jejunal tissue, obtained at autopsy. Every receptor here comes from a female patient between 40 and 69 years old with steroid-refractory graft-versus-host disease after an allogeneic stem cell transplant. Part of the T cell pool may stem from the graft donor.

This clone was recorded a few times. This chain links TRBV27 with TRBJ2-3; unclear D gene. Trimming left V 3 bases short and J 0 bases short, with 7 bases between. The CDR3 is made up of 14 amino acids. The germline CDR1 and CDR2 sequences are MNHEY and SMNVEV (reference sequence). The CDR3 sequence is CASSFLTSTDTQYF. CDR3 in DNA: TGTGCCAGCAGTTTCCTGACTAGCACAGATACGCAGTATTTT.

With regard to this clone: With a much larger clone just one base away, this may be a read error. This same CDR3 is encoded by further DNA sequences in the sample. This chain joins TRBV4-1 and TRBJ2-7; 8 bases agree with TRBD2. The CDR3 has 16 residues. CDR1 MGHRA and CDR2 YSYEKL come from the germline V gene. Trimming took 0 bases from V and 7 from J; bases not matched to a gene: 11. The DNA of the CDR3 is TGCGCCAGCAGCCAAGAGGGAGCGGGAGCCCCCGATGAGCAGTACTTC. It translates to CASSQEGAGAPDEQYF.

The chain couples TRBV2 to TRBJ1-5; 9 bases match TRBD1. The V gene end was trimmed by 6 bases and the J gene end by 6 bases; junction bases not matched to a gene: 15. This CDR3 comprises 17 residues. Germline loops: CDR1 SNHLY, CDR2 FYNNEI. In DNA form, the CDR3 reads TGTGCCAGCAGCCTGGGACAGGGTCATGGTTCGGGTCAGCCCCAGCATTTT. This gives the protein CASSLGQGHGSGQPQHF.

Judged by abundance, this clone is large. The chain couples TRBV7-9 to TRBJ1-5; D remains unclear. Trimming took 0 bases from V and 5 from J, leaving 11 bases between them. Germline values: CDR1 SEHNR, CDR2 FQNEAQ (reference sequence). The length of the CDR3 is 15 residues. CDR3 residues: CASSLAGGNDQPQHF. For the CDR3, the DNA is TGTGCCAGCAGCTTAGCTGGAGGGAATGATCAGCCCCAGCATTTT.

This chain connects TRBV6-2 or TRBV6-3 to TRBJ2-3; unclear D gene. V was trimmed by 2 bases and J by 4 bases, leaving 7 bases between them. The CDR3 consists of 13 residues. Germline V gives CDR1 MNHEY, CDR2 SVGEGT. The CDR3 sequence: CASSYLEADTQYF. The CDR3 bases are TGTGCCAGCAGTTACCTCGAGGCAGATACGCAGTATTTT.

The J gene is TRBJ1-1, the V gene TRBV10-3; no firm D call. This CDR3 is 13 amino acids long. Germline CDR1 is ENHRY and CDR2 is SYGVKD. Trimming removed 0 bases from V and 10 bases from J, with 12 bases in between. This CDR3 reads CAISESRAEGAFF. As DNA, the CDR3 is TGTGCCATCAGTGAGTCTCGGGCAGAAGGAGCTTTCTTT.

This clone qualifies as large. V and J are TRBV6-5 and TRBJ2-7, with TRBD2 matching over 11 bases. The V segment lost 8 bases and the J segment 3 bases; nucleotides outside the gene matches: 6. Looked up from germline, CDR1 is MNHEY and CDR2 is SVGAGI. This CDR3 contains 14 residues. CDR3 sequence reads: CASDSGTSGYEQYF. Written as DNA, the CDR3 is TGTGCCAGCGATTCCGGGACTAGCGGCTACGAGCAGTACTTC.

The chain employs TRBV7-9 and TRBJ1-1; D possibly corresponds to TRBD1 (5 bases). Germline CDR1 and CDR2: SEHNR and FQNEAQ (reference sequence). V lost 5 bases and J 6 bases, leaving 13 bases between the germline ends. The CDR3 has 13 amino acids. In DNA, the CDR3 is TGTGCCAGCAGCGCCGTTGGGGCGGCTGAAGCTTTCTTT. It translates to CASSAVGAAEAFF.

V and J are TRBV20-1 and TRBJ1-2; D gene ambiguous. This CDR3 region has 11 residues. Germline V lookup: CDR1 DFQATT, CDR2 SNEGSKA (reference sequence). V lost 5 bases and J 7 bases, leaving 11 bases between the germline ends. CDR3 protein: CSAGVNGGYTF. The CDR3 DNA follows: TGCAGTGCTGGGGTAAATGGTGGCTACACCTTC.

The rearrangement joins TRBV5-6 to TRBJ1-4; TRBD1 might be the D (5 bases). The CDR3 spans 15 residues. V was cut by 1 base and J by 6 bases, with 13 bases left in between. Per germline, CDR1 SGHDT and CDR2 YYEEEE. The CDR3 reads CASSLFFDRDEKLFF. Written as DNA, the CDR3 is TGTGCCAGCAGCTTGTTTTTCGACAGAGATGAAAAACTGTTTTTT.

The chain uses TRBV12-5 and TRBJ2-7; TRBD2 matches 11 bases. Germline assignment: CDR1 LGHNT and CDR2 FRNRAP. V shed 6 bases, J shed 6 bases, and the junction held 7 bases outside the gene matches. The CDR3 is 14 residues long. In DNA, the CDR3 is TGTGCTAGTGGACTTAGCGGGGGGGCCTCCGAGCAGTACTTC. It specifies CASGLSGGASEQYF. The variable domain in full, with the rest retrieved from reference TRBV12-5 and TRBJ2-7, is DARVTQTPRHKVTEMGQEVTMRCQPILGHNTVFWYRQTMMQGLELLAYFRNRAPLDDSGMPKDRFSAEMPDATLATLKIQPSEPRDSAVYFCASGLSGGASEQYFGPGTRLTVT.

Only a few counts were recorded for this clone. Here the CDR3 reads CASSGGLPGQETQYF. CDR3 bases: TGTGCCAGCAGCGGAGGCCTTCCGGGCCAAGAGACCCAGTACTTC. The chain is built from TRBV5-4 and TRBJ2-5; D is possibly TRBD2 (5 bases). V gave up 4 bases and J gave up 1 base, with 14 bases separating them. Germline V CDR1 and CDR2: SGHNT, YYREEE (reference sequence). This CDR3 spans 15 amino acids.

The chain employs TRBV9 and TRBJ2-5; D possibly corresponds to TRBD2 (6 bases). CDR1 is SGDLS, CDR2 YYNGEE, per germline. Deletions cut 0 bases from V and 4 bases from J, with 13 bases between. The CDR3 has 15 amino acids. CDR3 bases: TGTGCCAGCAGCGTAGGCGGGGCCCAGGGAGAGACCCAGTACTTC. Its protein is CASSVGGAQGETQYF. Full variable domain (remainder filled in from reference TRBV9 and TRBJ2-5): DSGVTQTPKHLITATGQRVTLRCSPRSGDLSVYWYQQSLDQGLQFLIQYYNGEERAKGNILERFSAQQFPDLHSELNLSSLELGDSALYFCASSVGGAQGETQYFGPGTRLLVL.